Presented here are 32 T cell receptor beta chains from one specimen sequenced in a study of beta chain features in type 1 diabetes. Regarding the study as a whole: All four CD4+ subsets of Type 1 diabetes patients contained TCRB CDR3s that were moderately but significantly shorter.

The isolated RNA, all of it, was reverse transcribed, so expressed TCRB transcripts were what got sequenced. Profiled with immunoSEQ multiplex PCR; TCRdb holds only in-frame clones, not every one. The table includes more than 150,000 clones, 9% detected once. These receptors have no known antigen. The sample consisted of central memory CD4+ T cells from blood. These receptors were collected from a woman aged 25 to 39 with type 1 diabetes.

This clone has just a few counts. The gene calls are TRBV28 and TRBJ2-3; tentatively, D is TRBD1 (5 bases). V was trimmed by 3 bases and J by 1 base, leaving 11 bases between them. The CDR3 has 15 amino acids. From germline, CDR1 is MDHEN and CDR2 SYDVKM. CDR3 nucleotides: TGTGCCAGCAGTTTGTCAGGGTCTGGCACAGATACGCAGTATTTT. Protein product: CASSLSGSGTDTQYF.

The chain combines TRBV2 with TRBJ2-1, with 9 bases that match TRBD1. There are 13 residues in the CDR3. V lost 6 bases to trimming and J lost 7 bases; unmatched junction nucleotides: 4. Looked up from germline, CDR1 is SNHLY and CDR2 is FYNNEI. This chain's CDR3 is CASSGQGRNEQFF. The CDR3, as DNA: TGTGCCAGCAGCGGACAGGGGAGGAATGAGCAGTTCTTC.

This clone was counted between two and nine times. V and J are TRBV5-1 and TRBJ2-7; 11 bases map to TRBD2. The CDR3 spans 16 residues. J was trimmed by 0 bases and V by 4 bases; bases with no gene match: 6. The germline CDR1 and CDR2 sequences are SGHRS and YFSETQ. In nucleotides, the CDR3 is TGCGCCAGCAGCCGTGATACTAGCGGGAGCTCCTACGAGCAGTACTTC. Amino acids: CASSRDTSGSSYEQYF.

This clone occurred a few times. The V and J genes are TRBV29-1 and TRBJ2-3; 7 positions match TRBD2. Per germline, CDR1 SQVTM and CDR2 ANQGSEA. This CDR3 is 11 amino acids long. V gave up 6 bases and J gave up 6 bases; unmatched junction bases: 3. CDR3 DNA: TGCAGCGTGAGGGGAGGGGATACGCAGTATTTT. This translates into CSVRGGDTQYF.

This clone was counted only a few times. Written as DNA, the CDR3 is TGTGCCAGCGCTCGGGGGGGAACCAACAATGAGCAGTTCTTC. Its translation: CASARGGTNNEQFF. The V gene is TRBV28, the J gene TRBJ2-1; 8 positions match TRBD2. Germline V gene lookup returns CDR1 MDHEN and CDR2 SYDVKM. Unmatched junction bases numbered 8, after V lost 8 bases and J lost 5 bases. This CDR3 is built from 14 residues.

This clone was seen a few times. The chain is built from TRBV14 and TRBJ2-5; 9 nucleotides align to TRBD2. The CDR3 covers 16 residues. The trim removed 3 bases at V and 4 bases at J, leaving 9 bases unmatched. Looked up from germline, CDR1 is SGHDN and CDR2 is FVKESK. The CDR3 region is CASSQVGGRAAETQYF. CDR3 nucleotides: TGTGCCAGCAGCCAGGTCGGCGGGAGGGCCGCAGAGACCCAGTACTTC.

This clone was found a few times. The chain is built from TRBV7-3 and TRBJ2-1, with a possible D match to TRBD2 (6 bases). Trimming pared 4 bases from V and 0 bases from J, leaving 10 bases between. The CDR3 runs to 15 residues. The germline V gene encodes CDR1 SGHTA and CDR2 FQGTGA. The CDR3 here is CASSSLSGSYNEQFF. In nucleotides, the CDR3 is TGTGCCAGCAGCTCCCTTAGCGGCTCCTACAATGAGCAGTTCTTC. Full variable domain (outside the CDR3, taken from reference TRBV7-3 and TRBJ2-1): GAGVSQTPSNKVTEKGKYVELRCDPISGHTALYWYRQSLGQGPEFLIYFQGTGAADDSGLPNDRFFAVRPEGSVSTLKIQRTERGDSAVYLCASSSLSGSYNEQFFGPGTRLTVL.

A few counts support this clone. The genes are TRBV5-1 and TRBJ2-7; D might be TRBD1 (6 bases). Per germline, CDR1 SGHRS and CDR2 YFSETQ. With 1 base removed from V and 4 bases from J, the gap between germline ends came to 12 bases. This CDR3 is built from 14 residues. This chain's CDR3 is CASSLQGPEYEQYF. DNA for the CDR3: TGCGCCAGCAGCTTGCAGGGGCCGGAATACGAGCAGTACTTC.

This clone turned up a few times. The chain uses TRBV30 and TRBJ2-7; 9 bases agree with TRBD2. Germline V gene data show CDR1 as GTSNPN and CDR2 as SVGIG (reference sequence). CDR3 length: 15 amino acids. Trimming cost V 0 bases and J 0 bases; bases outside gene matches: 3. The CDR3 loop reads CAWSVKREASYEQYF. In DNA form, the CDR3 reads TGTGCCTGGAGTGTAAAGCGGGAGGCCTCCTACGAGCAGTACTTC.

This clone has a handful of counts. This chain uses TRBV21-1 with TRBJ2-7; TRBD1 was called by the table and not checked on the DNA. TRBV21-1 is tagged as a pseudogene. The CDR3 is made up of 14 amino acids. CDR3 region: CASSKGNSSYEQYF. DNA of the CDR3: TGTGCCAGCAGCAAAGGGAACAGCTCCTACGAGCAGTACTTC.

A few counts support this clone. The chain joins TRBV15 to TRBJ2-7; 8 positions agree with TRBD2. Trimming removed 2 bases from V and 5 bases from J; junction bases left unmatched: 8. The CDR3 runs to 15 residues. Per the germline V gene, CDR1 is LNHNV and CDR2 is YYDKDF (reference sequence). CDR3 protein: CATSRRAGEVHEQYF. The DNA of the CDR3 is TGTGCCACCAGCAGACGAGCGGGAGAAGTCCACGAGCAGTACTTC.

This clone appeared a few times. The V gene is TRBV11-2, the J gene TRBJ1-2; D unresolved. The CDR3 has 12 residues. V shed 3 bases and J shed 4 bases, with 6 bases lying between them. Per germline, CDR1 SGHAT and CDR2 FQNNGV. The CDR3 is CASSFGLYGYTF. CDR3 coding DNA: TGTGCCAGCAGCTTTGGACTCTATGGCTACACCTTC.

This clone was seen more than once but under ten times. V gene TRBV14 combines with J gene TRBJ2-3, with TRBD2 as a possible D gene (5 bases). Germline V gives CDR1 SGHDN, CDR2 FVKESK. Trimming removed 5 bases from V and 0 bases from J, with 9 bases in between. CDR3 size: 14 residues. As DNA, the CDR3 is TGTGCCAGCAGCGGCGGGTCCAGCACAGATACGCAGTATTTT. Translated, it gives CASSGGSSTDTQYF. The variable domain in full, with the rest retrieved from reference TRBV14 and TRBJ2-3, is EAGVTQFPSHSVIEKGQTVTLRCDPISGHDNLYWYRRVMGKEIKFLLHFVKESKQDESGMPNNRFLAERTGGTYSTLKVQPAELEDSGVYFCASSGGSSTDTQYFGPGTRLTVL.

The CDR3: CASSGMREGPYEQYF. CDR3 nucleotides: TGTGCCAGCAGTGGGATGCGGGAGGGCCCTTACGAGCAGTACTTC. The V call is TRBV2, the J call TRBJ2-7; 9 positions match TRBD2. This CDR3 spans 15 amino acids. Looked up from germline, CDR1 is SNHLY and CDR2 is FYNNEI. J was trimmed by 4 bases and V by 4 bases; bases with no gene match: 8.

This clone was found a few times. This chain joins TRBV7-9 and TRBJ2-7; the match to TRBD1 covers 12 bases. The CDR3 totals 15 residues. V shed 5 bases and J 6 bases; nucleotides not matched to a gene: 8. Germline-derived CDR1 and CDR2 are SEHNR and FQNEAQ (reference sequence). CDR3 in DNA: TGTGCCAGCAGCCTTACGGGACAGGGGGCGCGCGAGCAGTACTTC. This gives the protein CASSLTGQGAREQYF.

The V gene is TRBV2, the J gene TRBJ2-5, with D possibly matching TRBD1 (5 bases). The germline V and J ends were trimmed by 2 bases and 2 bases, with 9 bases remaining between them. The CDR3 has 14 amino acids. CDR1 and CDR2 (germline): SNHLY, FYNNEI. CDR3 bases: TGTGCCAGCAGTGAATGGACACAACAAGAGACCCAGTACTTC. This translates into CASSEWTQQETQYF. The entire variable domain, with the rest obtained from reference TRBV2 and TRBJ2-5, is as follows: EPEVTQTPSHQVTQMGQEVILRCVPISNHLYFYWYRQILGQKVEFLVSFYNNEISEKSEIFDDQFSVERPDGSNFTLKIRSTKLEDSAMYFCASSEWTQQETQYFGPGTRLLVL.

The chain is built from TRBV11-2 and TRBJ2-5; tentative D call: TRBD1 (5 bases). Looked up from germline, CDR1 is SGHAT and CDR2 is FQNNGV. The V end was cut by 0 bases, the J end by 5 bases, with 16 bases between. The length of the CDR3 is 16 residues. The CDR3 here is CASSLEGAGPAETQYF. DNA for the CDR3: TGTGCCAGCAGCTTAGAAGGGGCTGGCCCCGCGGAGACCCAGTACTTC.

The CDR3 region is CASSFVSRNTEAFF. The DNA of the CDR3 is TGTGCCAGCAGCTTCGTTTCGAGAAACACTGAAGCTTTCTTT. This chain links TRBV7-2 with TRBJ1-1, with D unresolved. Germline lookup yields CDR1 SGHTA and CDR2 FQGNSA. The CDR3 has 14 amino acids. Trimming stripped 3 bases from V and 2 bases from J, with 10 bases between.

This clone was seen more than once but under ten times. The rearrangement links TRBV7-3 to TRBJ1-5; D is ambiguous. Germline CDR1 SGHTA, CDR2 FQGTGA. The CDR3 extends over 13 amino acids. The V and J ends lost 2 bases and 6 bases respectively, with 8 bases between them. This chain's CDR3 is CASSLEGGQPQHF. As DNA, the CDR3 is TGTGCCAGCAGCTTAGAGGGTGGTCAGCCCCAGCATTTT.

The gene calls are TRBV7-9 and TRBJ1-1; 8 bases fit TRBD1. Germline V gene lookup returns CDR1 SEHNR and CDR2 FQNEAQ (reference sequence). This CDR3 is 16 amino acids long. V shed 4 bases, J shed 3 bases, and the junction held 10 bases outside the gene matches. The CDR3 is CASSSGTGMFHTEAFF. The CDR3 bases are TGTGCCAGCAGCTCCGGGACAGGTATGTTTCACACTGAAGCTTTCTTT.

The table lists this clone with a few counts. The chain employs TRBV18 and TRBJ1-1, with D hard to call. Germline CDR1 KGHSH, CDR2 LQKENI. With 3 bases removed from V and 1 base from J, the gap between germline ends came to 3 bases. The CDR3 sequence is 12 residues long. The CDR3 coding sequence is TGTGCCAGCTCACCGAGGAACACTGAAGCTTTCTTT. This encodes CASSPRNTEAFF.

This clone was counted a few times. The genes are TRBV28 and TRBJ2-1, with D hard to call. V lost 6 bases, J lost 0 bases, and 9 bases lay in between. Germline CDR1 is MDHEN and CDR2 is SYDVKM. The CDR3 sequence is 14 residues long. The CDR3 coding sequence is TGTGCCAGCAGGCCTGGCGGCTCCTACAATGAGCAGTTCTTC. Encoded protein: CASRPGGSYNEQFF.

The chain recombines TRBV7-3 with TRBJ2-3, with 9 nucleotides matching TRBD2. V lost 0 bases to trimming and J lost 6 bases; unmatched junction nucleotides: 4. Germline V gene sequence: CDR1 SGHTA, CDR2 FQGTGA. CDR3 length: 15 residues. CDR3 protein: CASSLTAREGDTQYF. CDR3 DNA: TGTGCCAGCAGCTTAACGGCGCGGGAGGGGGATACGCAGTATTTT.

This clone was detected a few times. The chain uses TRBV7-9 and TRBJ2-1, with D possibly matching TRBD2 (5 bases). The CDR3 contains 12 residues. The V end lost 5 bases, the J end lost 13 bases, and 15 bases lay between the germline ends. From germline, CDR1 is SEHNR and CDR2 FQNEAQ (reference sequence). The CDR3 DNA follows: TGTGCCAGCAGCCGCGCGGGCTTAGCTCAGTTCTTC. This gives the protein CASSRAGLAQFF.

CDR3 nucleotides: TGTGCCTGGAGTGGCCAGGATGGAGAGACCCAGTACTTC. Amino acid sequence: CAWSGQDGETQYF. This chain links TRBV30 with TRBJ2-5, with D unclear. Germline CDR1 reads GTSNPN; CDR2 reads SVGIG (reference sequence). Trimming removed 1 base from V and 4 bases from J, with 10 bases in between. CDR3 size: 13 residues.

This clone has only a few counts. This chain links TRBV6-5 with TRBJ2-5; D gene uncertain. V was clipped by 0 bases and J by 5 bases, with 13 bases between them. The CDR3 has 15 residues. Germline CDR1 MNHEY, CDR2 SVGAGI. The CDR3 sequence: CASSYSTRPPETQYF. The CDR3 region has the DNA TGTGCCAGCAGTTACTCGACCAGGCCGCCGGAGACCCAGTACTTC.

This clone was recorded a few times. This chain connects TRBV28 to TRBJ2-7, with a possible D match to TRBD1 (7 bases). Between the trimmed V and J ends, which lost 7 bases and 4 bases, there was a span of 17 bases. This CDR3 contains 14 residues. The germline CDR1 and CDR2 sequences are MDHEN and SYDVKM. The CDR3 region has the DNA TGTGCCAGCACCATTGCGGGACAGTCATACGAGCAGTACTTC. It codes for CASTIAGQSYEQYF.

The rearrangement joins TRBV9 to TRBJ1-3; possible D gene TRBD1, 6 bases. Looked up from germline, CDR1 is SGDLS and CDR2 is YYNGEE. The ends were cut back, 0 bases at V and 3 bases at J, with 19 bases in the middle. This CDR3 comprises 18 residues. The CDR3 is CASSVGTGTSGYGNTIYF. CDR3 in DNA: TGTGCCAGCAGCGTAGGAACCGGGACAAGTGGGTATGGAAACACCATATATTTT.

This chain joins TRBV6-5 and TRBJ1-1, with D tentatively TRBD1 (5 bases). CDR1 MNHEY and CDR2 SVGAGI come from the germline V gene. This CDR3 spans 11 amino acids. Trimming left V 10 bases short and J 8 bases short, with 14 bases between. CDR3: CATSRQTEAFF. The CDR3 bases are TGTGCCACCTCGAGACAGACAGAAGCTTTCTTT.

Only a few counts were recorded for this clone. The chain has TRBV7-3 and TRBJ1-1; 9 bases are a match to TRBD1. Germline trimming cut 3 bases from V and 4 bases from J; bases unmatched to any gene: 0. Germline V CDR1 and CDR2: SGHTA, FQGTGA. The CDR3 is made up of 13 amino acids. CDR3 region: CASSLGQGTEAFF. Written as DNA, the CDR3 is TGTGCCAGCAGCTTGGGACAGGGCACTGAAGCTTTCTTT.

The chain combines TRBV4-2 with TRBJ1-2; a weak D match, TRBD1 (5 bases). There are 15 residues in the CDR3. Germline V gene data show CDR1 as LGHNA and CDR2 as YNFKEQ. V lost 0 bases, J lost 5 bases, and 13 bases lay in between. The CDR3 here is CASSQDIGGTYGYTF. In DNA form, the CDR3 reads TGTGCCAGCAGCCAAGATATCGGAGGGACTTATGGCTACACCTTC.

J is TRBJ1-2 and V is TRBV7-2; D is ambiguous. The germline CDR1 and CDR2 sequences are SGHTA and FQGNSA. This CDR3 has 12 residues. Between the trimmed V and J ends, which lost 4 bases and 7 bases, there was a span of 10 bases. The CDR3 bases are TGTGCCAGCAGCTGGGAGAAGTCTGGCTACACCTTC. It specifies CASSWEKSGYTF.